This T cell receptor beta chain came from a study of technical replicates of blood from several donors. TCRdb's copy holds only in-frame clones and misses some; the assay was immunoSEQ multiplex PCR. The sample records over 75,000 clones, around 95% being singletons. With V trimmed by 3 bases and J by 7 bases, 8 bases remained unmatched. This CDR3 is built from 15 residues. Germline values: CDR1 SGDLS, CDR2 YYNGEE. This TCR was recovered from a human donor in good health. V gene TRBV9 combines with J gene TRBJ1-4; 8 bases line up with TRBD1. The sample comprised T cells isolated from PBMCs. CDR3 coding DNA: TGTGCCAGCAGCGCCAGCGGGACAGGTGGTGAAAAACTGTTTTTT. Protein: CASSASGTGGEKLFF.